Below are 20 T cell receptor beta chains sequenced from a single sample in a study of T cell responses to AZD1222 COVID-19 vaccine. Data came from immunoSEQ multiplex PCR; TCRdb stores just in-frame clones and leaves some out. The sample consists of 35,000 to 45,000 clones, roughly 80% of them appearing once. Source: peripheral blood, taken on day 0 of AZD1222 vaccination. These receptors were obtained from an adult in good health.

J is TRBJ1-1 and V is TRBV28; the D is unclear. Germline CDR1 reads MDHEN; CDR2 reads SYDVKM. The V gene lost 4 bases and the J gene lost 2 bases, with 11 bases spanning the gap. The CDR3 is made up of 14 amino acids. CDR3 nucleotides: TGTGCCAGCAGTTCTCCGGACGGTAACACTGAAGCTTTCTTT. It yields the protein CASSSPDGNTEAFF.

The table lists this clone with a count of one. The rearrangement uses TRBV28 and TRBJ1-1; the D is unclear. V lost 3 bases and J 1 base, leaving 6 bases between the germline ends. Germline V gene lookup returns CDR1 MDHEN and CDR2 SYDVKM. This CDR3 is built from 13 residues. CDR3 nucleotides: TGTGCCAGCAGTTTCCCGGCGAACACTGAAGCTTTCTTT. Protein: CASSFPANTEAFF.

The V call is TRBV19, the J call TRBJ1-6, with D perhaps TRBD1 (6 bases). CDR1 is LNHDA, CDR2 SQIVND, per germline (reference sequence). This CDR3 region has 12 residues. V was clipped by 5 bases and J by 10 bases, with 9 bases between them. The CDR3: CASSYRESPLHF. The CDR3 DNA is TGTGCCAGTAGTTACAGGGAATCACCCCTCCACTTT. The full variable domain, rest sourced from reference TRBV19 and TRBJ1-6, is DGGITQSPKYLFRKEGQNVTLSCEQNLNHDAMYWYRQDPGQGLRLIYYSQIVNDFQKGDIAEGYSVSREKKESFPLTVTSAQKNPTAFYLCASSYRESPLHFGNGTRLTVT.

The V and J genes are TRBV28 and TRBJ1-4; TRBD1 matches 8 bases. Trimming removed 6 bases from V and 7 bases from J; junction bases left unmatched: 10. Looked up from germline, CDR1 is MDHEN and CDR2 is SYDVKM. CDR3 size: 15 residues. The CDR3 is CASRVPGQGTEKLFF. In DNA, the CDR3 is TGTGCCAGCAGGGTGCCCGGACAGGGAACTGAAAAACTGTTTTTT. The complete variable domain, with remaining parts taken from reference TRBV28 and TRBJ1-4, reads DVKVTQSSRYLVKRTGEKVFLECVQDMDHENMFWYRQDPGLGLRLIYFSYDVKMKEKGDIPEGYSVSREKKERFSLILESASTNQTSMYLCASRVPGQGTEKLFFGSGTQLSVL.

The chain is built from TRBV6-5 and TRBJ2-7, with D perhaps matching TRBD2 (6 bases). This CDR3 spans 14 amino acids. V was cut by 2 bases and J by 4 bases, with 12 bases left in between. Germline V gene lookup returns CDR1 MNHEY and CDR2 SVGAGI. This chain's CDR3 is CASSYVPGEYEQYF. The CDR3 DNA follows: TGTGCCAGCAGTTACGTCCCGGGGGAATACGAGCAGTACTTC.

The chain has TRBV29-1 and TRBJ1-2, with 8 bases that match TRBD1. The CDR3 runs to 13 residues. Germline assignment: CDR1 SQVTM and CDR2 ANQGSEA. Unmatched junction bases numbered 7, after V lost 4 bases and J lost 6 bases. The CDR3 here is CSVVYPGGNGYTF. CDR3 bases: TGCAGCGTTGTTTACCCAGGGGGCAATGGCTACACCTTC.

This sequence joins TRBV28 and TRBJ1-4; unclear D gene. The CDR3 contains 14 residues. The V gene lost 5 bases and the J gene lost 0 bases, with 7 bases spanning the gap. The V gene's germline CDR1 is MDHEN and CDR2 SYDVKM. The CDR3 loop reads CASSKQATNEKLFF. The CDR3 region has the DNA TGTGCCAGCAGTAAACAAGCAACTAATGAAAAACTGTTTTTT.

The chain combines TRBV7-9 with TRBJ2-5, with 9 bases aligning to TRBD1. Germline CDR1 is SEHNR and CDR2 is FQNEAQ (reference sequence). V trimming: 3 bases; J trimming: 2 bases; junction bases outside the gene matches: 4. This CDR3 contains 15 residues. CDR3 in DNA: TGTGCCAGCAGCTTCTTGGGACAGGGTCAAGAGACCCAGTACTTC. It codes for CASSFLGQGQETQYF.

The chain is built from TRBV13 and TRBJ1-6; 10 nucleotides match TRBD1. Germline loops: CDR1 PRHDT, CDR2 FYEKMQ (reference sequence). CDR3 length: 14 residues. Unmatched junction bases numbered 2, after V lost 5 bases and J lost 7 bases. DNA of the CDR3: TGTGCCAGCAGCCCGGGACAGGGGAATTCACCCCTCCACTTT. Amino acids: CASSPGQGNSPLHF.

The genes are TRBV20-1 and TRBJ1-2, with no clear D. This CDR3 has 11 amino acids. V lost 6 bases and J lost 5, with 10 bases in between. Germline assignment: CDR1 DFQATT and CDR2 SNEGSKA (reference sequence). CDR3 DNA: TGCAGTGCCTCGGACTATTATGGCTACACCTTC. This sequence encodes CSASDYYGYTF.

The V and J genes are TRBV6-1 and TRBJ2-3; the D is unclear. The CDR3 is 10 amino acids. In germline, CDR1 is MNHNS, CDR2 SASEGT. V dropped 0 bases and J dropped 8 bases, with 0 bases sitting between them. Here the CDR3 reads CASSEATQYF. In DNA form, the CDR3 reads TGTGCCAGCAGTGAAGCTACGCAGTATTTT.

In its sample, this clone was seen once. This rearrangement joins TRBV7-8 to TRBJ2-5, with 7 bases fitting TRBD1. CDR3 size: 14 residues. From germline, CDR1 is SGHVS and CDR2 FQNEAQ. V was clipped by 5 bases and J by 2 bases; unmatched bases: 5. This chain's CDR3 is CASSRGQRQETQYF. For the CDR3, the DNA is TGTGCCAGCAGCCGGGGACAGCGACAAGAGACCCAGTACTTC.

The chain has TRBV5-1 and TRBJ2-3; TRBD2 matches 8 bases. CDR3 length: 15 residues. After removal of 1 base from V and 5 bases from J, the junction contained 6 bases not matched to a gene. Germline CDR1 SGHRS, CDR2 YFSETQ. CDR3 region: CASSLYGGVEDTQYF. The CDR3 nucleotides read TGCGCCAGCAGCTTGTACGGGGGGGTCGAAGATACGCAGTATTTT.

The V gene is TRBV4-3, the J gene TRBJ1-1; 7 bases line up with TRBD1. Germline loops: CDR1 LGHNA, CDR2 YSLEER. The CDR3 is 12 amino acids. The junction had 3 bases not matched to a gene; V was cut back by 3 bases and J by 8 bases. CDR3 in amino acids: CASSQRDSEAFF. The DNA of the CDR3 is TGCGCCAGCAGCCAGAGGGACAGCGAAGCTTTCTTT.

This chain uses TRBV7-2 with TRBJ1-1; D gene uncertain. Germline CDR1 reads SGHTA; CDR2 reads FQGNSA. CDR3 length: 13 residues. Trimming removed 2 bases at V and 5 bases at J, with 9 bases between. The CDR3 sequence: CASSLFPRTEAFF. The DNA of the CDR3 is TGTGCCAGCAGCTTATTTCCACGTACTGAAGCTTTCTTT.

The chain uses TRBV19 and TRBJ2-2, with D tentatively TRBD1 or TRBD2 (7 bases each). The CDR3 contains 19 residues. Germline V gene data show CDR1 as LNHDA and CDR2 as SQIVND (reference sequence). Trimming took 0 bases from V and 0 from J, leaving 17 bases between them. CDR3 residues: CASSIEAGGEGPNTGELFF. The CDR3 nucleotides read TGTGCCAGTAGTATAGAGGCAGGGGGGGAGGGCCCGAACACCGGGGAGCTGTTTTTT. The full variable domain, in which reference TRBV19 and TRBJ2-2 provide the parts outside the CDR3, is DGGITQSPKYLFRKEGQNVTLSCEQNLNHDAMYWYRQDPGQGLRLIYYSQIVNDFQKGDIAEGYSVSREKKESFPLTVTSAQKNPTAFYLCASSIEAGGEGPNTGELFFGEGSRLTVL.

This clone was seen just once. V is TRBV2 and J is TRBJ1-6; D call uncertain. The CDR3 loop spans 13 amino acids. V lost 6 bases to trimming and J lost 11 bases, with 14 bases between them. Germline-derived CDR1 and CDR2 are SNHLY and FYNNEI. This CDR3 reads CASRTNGLTPLHF. The CDR3 DNA reads TGTGCCAGCAGAACAAACGGTCTCACACCCCTCCACTTT.

The chain couples TRBV19 to TRBJ2-6; the match to TRBD1 covers 12 bases. The germline V gene has CDR1 LNHDA and CDR2 SQIVND (reference sequence). The CDR3 length is 16 residues. The trim removed 10 bases at V and 2 bases at J, leaving 6 bases unmatched. Here the CDR3 DNA reads TGTGCCACTGCCGGGACAGGGGGCGCTGGGGCCAACGTCCTGACTTTC. Translated: CATAGTGGAGANVLTF.

The V and J genes are TRBV10-3 and TRBJ1-2; D uncertain. The V end lost 8 bases, the J end lost 0 bases, and 13 bases lay between the germline ends. The germline gives CDR1 ENHRY, CDR2 SYGVKD. There are 14 residues in the CDR3. The DNA for the CDR3 is TGTGCCATCCTAAGCGACACGTCTAACTATGGCTACACCTTC. It specifies CAILSDTSNYGYTF.

This chain connects TRBV6-5 to TRBJ1-1; 8 bases agree with TRBD1. The V gene end was trimmed by 5 bases and the J gene end by 6 bases; junction bases not matched to a gene: 11. Germline lookup yields CDR1 MNHEY and CDR2 SVGAGI. The CDR3 totals 15 residues. The CDR3: CASSPQGAGSPEAFF. The CDR3 bases are TGTGCCAGCAGTCCCCAGGGGGCAGGGTCCCCTGAAGCTTTCTTT.